The rows below give T cell receptor beta chains drawn from one sample of a study of human T cells and chemical hapten exposure. TCRdb passed the RACE reads through MiXCR, listing each CDR3 protein once. The sample has about 73,000 distinct CDR3 sequences; roughly 8.5% are singletons. Sequenced here: whole blood, sampled in connection with sensitization to the hapten diphenylcyclopropenone (DPC). All receptors come from a woman between 45 and 65 years old with alopecia areata. Some clones in this sample may be carry-over from other donors' samples. The conserved cysteine and the conserved F or W are not part of the CDR3 here. The D gene is left open where the match is weak.

CDR3 protein: ATSRVRNQPQH; V gene: TRBV15; J gene: TRBJ1-5; D gene: NA
CDR3 protein: ASKSRGGSYGYT; V gene: TRBV5-1; J gene: TRBJ1-2; D gene: NA
CDR3 protein: ASSSLGQGGQPQH; V gene: TRBV28; J gene: TRBJ1-5; D gene: NA
CDR3 protein: ASSANLGDSARVEQF; V gene: TRBV9; J gene: TRBJ2-1; D gene: TRBD1
CDR3 protein: ASSFEGGITEAF; V gene: TRBV12-3/TRBV12-4; J gene: TRBJ1-1; D gene: NA
CDR3 protein: ASRGGLQYNEQF; V gene: TRBV2; J gene: TRBJ2-1; D gene: NA
CDR3 protein: ASSPQGMVSDTQY; V gene: TRBV28; J gene: TRBJ2-3; D gene: NA
CDR3 protein: ASAETIIGRNEKF; V gene: TRBV6-5; J gene: TRBJ2-1; D gene: NA
CDR3 protein: SVENIKAGYT; V gene: TRBV29-1; J gene: TRBJ1-2; D gene: NA
CDR3 protein: SARKPGGTSYEQY; V gene: TRBV20-1; J gene: TRBJ2-7; D gene: TRBD2
CDR3 protein: SASSPLH; V gene: TRBV20-1; J gene: TRBJ1-6; D gene: NA
CDR3 protein: ASSLAGRGTGNTIY; V gene: TRBV7-2; J gene: TRBJ1-3; D gene: TRBD1
CDR3 protein: AISEFTGGDEAF; V gene: TRBV10-3; J gene: TRBJ1-1; D gene: TRBD1
CDR3 protein: ASSLSGGAKNIQY; V gene: TRBV5-4; J gene: TRBJ2-4; D gene: TRBD1
CDR3 protein: ASSLLLAGVEEQY; V gene: TRBV7-2; J gene: TRBJ2-7; D gene: TRBD2
CDR3 protein: SVASGPGTLH; V gene: TRBV29-1; J gene: TRBJ1-6; D gene: NA
CDR3 protein: ATLDRATNEKLF; V gene: TRBV15; J gene: TRBJ1-4; D gene: TRBD1
CDR3 protein: SVERGAGYGYT; V gene: TRBV29-1; J gene: TRBJ1-2; D gene: NA
CDR3 protein: SARDRRQALVEKLF; V gene: TRBV20-1; J gene: TRBJ1-4; D gene: NA
CDR3 protein: SVSTSFQEQF; V gene: TRBV20-1; J gene: TRBJ2-1; D gene: NA
CDR3 protein: SVEVPSGRAHEQF; V gene: TRBV29-1; J gene: TRBJ2-1; D gene: TRBD2
CDR3 protein: ASSRSMDEQF; V gene: TRBV7-2; J gene: TRBJ2-1; D gene: NA
CDR3 protein: SVEGSGSTDTQY; V gene: TRBV29-1; J gene: TRBJ2-3; D gene: TRBD2
CDR3 protein: ASSTSSGGITDTQY; V gene: TRBV7-3; J gene: TRBJ2-3; D gene: TRBD2
CDR3 protein: ASSQFRDYGPDTQY; V gene: TRBV3-1; J gene: TRBJ2-3; D gene: TRBD2
CDR3 protein: ASSLVGGAYGYT; V gene: TRBV7-2; J gene: TRBJ1-2; D gene: TRBD1
CDR3 protein: SVYGGLLTEAF; V gene: TRBV29-1; J gene: TRBJ1-1; D gene: NA
CDR3 protein: ASSEEEEQF; V gene: TRBV25-1; J gene: TRBJ2-1; D gene: NA
CDR3 protein: ASSFLGSTGELF; V gene: TRBV7-9; J gene: TRBJ2-2; D gene: NA
CDR3 protein: ASSFEFAGGREQY; V gene: TRBV7-2; J gene: TRBJ2-7; D gene: TRBD2
CDR3 protein: ASSRGQHSNQPQH; V gene: TRBV2; J gene: TRBJ1-5; D gene: NA
CDR3 protein: ASSLAELKQY; V gene: TRBV12-3/TRBV12-4; J gene: TRBJ2-7; D gene: NA
CDR3 protein: ARLYQGQGASKETQY; V gene: TRBV7-9; J gene: TRBJ2-5; D gene: TRBD1
CDR3 protein: ASSSTPGQRNTGELF; V gene: TRBV5-5; J gene: TRBJ2-2; D gene: NA
CDR3 protein: SAPKGEQY; V gene: TRBV20-1; J gene: TRBJ2-7; D gene: NA
CDR3 protein: ASSQGNRAHEQF; V gene: TRBV4-3; J gene: TRBJ2-1; D gene: NA
CDR3 protein: ASSYSSSTMNTEAF; V gene: TRBV6-5; J gene: TRBJ1-1; D gene: NA
CDR3 protein: ASSTLTGGHIQY; V gene: TRBV21-1; J gene: TRBJ2-4; D gene: NA
CDR3 protein: SADGRGRGGTNEKLF; V gene: TRBV20-1; J gene: TRBJ1-4; D gene: NA
CDR3 protein: SFDTDNYGYT; V gene: TRBV29-1; J gene: TRBJ1-2; D gene: NA
CDR3 protein: ASIIAGGAGSEQF; V gene: TRBV12-3/TRBV12-4; J gene: TRBJ2-1; D gene: TRBD2
CDR3 protein: SARDRDLNPSTDTQY; V gene: TRBV20-1; J gene: TRBJ2-3; D gene: NA
CDR3 protein: ASSLGSQPQH; V gene: TRBV12-3/TRBV12-4; J gene: TRBJ1-5; D gene: NA
CDR3 protein: ASRPPLAGSPQY; V gene: TRBV28; J gene: TRBJ2-5; D gene: TRBD2
CDR3 protein: ASSRTGIGNTIY; V gene: TRBV12-3/TRBV12-4; J gene: TRBJ1-3; D gene: TRBD1
CDR3 protein: ASSPEAGSGANVLT; V gene: TRBV5-1; J gene: TRBJ2-6; D gene: NA
CDR3 protein: ASSRSRRRGELF; V gene: TRBV12-3/TRBV12-4; J gene: TRBJ2-2; D gene: NA
CDR3 protein: ASRGGNTEAF; V gene: TRBV25-1; J gene: TRBJ1-1; D gene: NA
CDR3 protein: ASSPGQTEQY; V gene: TRBV5-1; J gene: TRBJ2-7; D gene: TRBD1
CDR3 protein: ASSQDATQETQY; V gene: TRBV4-2; J gene: TRBJ2-5; D gene: NA
CDR3 protein: AGSLSRWIGF; V gene: TRBV12-3/TRBV12-4; J gene: TRBJ2-1; D gene: NA
CDR3 protein: ASSSNGVANTEAF; V gene: TRBV9; J gene: TRBJ1-1; D gene: NA
CDR3 protein: ASRGAHSYEQY; V gene: TRBV13; J gene: TRBJ2-7; D gene: NA
CDR3 protein: ASSEEGNQPQH; V gene: TRBV9; J gene: TRBJ1-5; D gene: NA
CDR3 protein: ASTSTSGKTYEQY; V gene: TRBV6-5; J gene: TRBJ2-7; D gene: TRBD2
CDR3 protein: ASSLDGGKEEKLF; V gene: TRBV5-1; J gene: TRBJ1-4; D gene: NA
CDR3 protein: ASSLVEQF; V gene: TRBV12-3/TRBV12-4; J gene: TRBJ2-1; D gene: NA
CDR3 protein: ASSLGTDYEQY; V gene: TRBV11-2; J gene: TRBJ2-7; D gene: NA
CDR3 protein: ASSASWKGGTQY; V gene: TRBV4-3; J gene: TRBJ2-5; D gene: NA
CDR3 protein: ATSQGVGYT; V gene: TRBV6-5; J gene: TRBJ1-2; D gene: TRBD1